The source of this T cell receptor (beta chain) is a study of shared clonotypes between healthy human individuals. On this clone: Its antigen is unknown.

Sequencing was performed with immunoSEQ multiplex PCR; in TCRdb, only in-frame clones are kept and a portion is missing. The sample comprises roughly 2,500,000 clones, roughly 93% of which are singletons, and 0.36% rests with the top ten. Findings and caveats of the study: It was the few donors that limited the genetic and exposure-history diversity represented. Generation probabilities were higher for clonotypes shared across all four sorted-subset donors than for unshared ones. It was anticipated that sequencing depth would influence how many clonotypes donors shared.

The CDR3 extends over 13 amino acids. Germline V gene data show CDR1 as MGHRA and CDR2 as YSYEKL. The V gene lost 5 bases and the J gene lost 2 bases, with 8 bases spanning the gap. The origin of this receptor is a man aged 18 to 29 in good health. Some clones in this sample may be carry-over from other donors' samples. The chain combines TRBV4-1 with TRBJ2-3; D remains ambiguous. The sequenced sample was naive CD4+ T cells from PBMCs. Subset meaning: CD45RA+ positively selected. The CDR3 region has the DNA TGCGCCAGCAGCAACTACCACACAGATACGCAGTATTTT. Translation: CASSNYHTDTQYF.